What follows describes a single T cell receptor beta chain. Its target is not known. PCR employed 60 Vbeta and 13 Jbeta primers. Repertoires were generated with immunoSEQ multiplex PCR, while TCRdb's copy carries only in-frame clones and drops some. The table has a few hundred thousand clones, about four fifths seen once; the top ten hold approximately 10%. This entry belongs to a study of cytomegalovirus exposure and HLA in healthy donors. Overall study findings and caveats: Per published reports, the classifier diagnosed cytomegalovirus status with high specificity and sensitivity. For presence/absence analyses, sequencing depth was assumed to be roughly uniform across donors.

All donors participated as healthy donors of bone marrow. Per germline, CDR1 SGHNT and CDR2 YENEEA. Trimming took 5 bases from V and 1 from J, leaving 11 bases between them. The CDR3 is made up of 14 amino acids. This receptor was identified in a woman aged 45-65 years in good health and CMV-seropositive. The sequenced sample was PBMCs. V usage is TRBV11-3 and J usage is TRBJ1-1; D is perhaps TRBD1 (6 bases). The CDR3 coding sequence is TGTGCCAGCAGCATTAACAGGGAGAACACTGAAGCTTTCTTT. The encoded protein is CASSINRENTEAFF.